This TCR beta chain was identified during a study of T cells after yellow fever vaccination. A few counts support this clonotype. The antigen is not known. TCRdb reprocessed the 5' RACE reads via MiXCR and lists one record per CDR3 protein. Among about 310,000 distinct CDR3 sequences listed, less than 4.5% were seen once. The CDR3 loop spans 12 amino acids. Germline-derived CDR1 and CDR2 are DFQATT and SNEGSKA (reference sequence). Trimming left V 8 bases short and J 2 bases short, with 12 bases between. Study-wide points: The presence of abundant clonotypes contaminating from the bulk population was possible in FACS-sorted repertoires. A large majority of primary-vaccination clones showed up again after the booster (around 96% CD4, almost 90% CD8).

The chain recombines TRBV20-1 with TRBJ2-5; D perhaps matches TRBD1 (6 bases). This clonotype was sampled from a man younger than 35 who received the YFV17D yellow fever vaccine. The material sequenced was PBMCs, taken on the day of the yellow fever booster vaccination. The CDR3 nucleotides read TGCAGTCCCAAAAGGGGGCAAGAGACCCAGTACTTC. Protein product: CSPKRGQETQYF.